This T cell receptor beta chain was captured in a study of T-cell memory formation after mild COVID-19. Study-wide background: Largely, TCR clusters stayed within a single donor. Whole-study results and caveats: The CD4+ clones that contracted clustered mainly within CM and EM, and the CD8+ clones concentrated in EMRA. Clonal second-wave expansions that peaked on day 37 had unconfirmed SARS-CoV-2 specificity. CD4+ bias marked clones expanding day 15 to 37, unlike balanced contracting clones.

This CDR3 spans 13 amino acids. Germline V gene sequence: CDR1 SGHTA, CDR2 FQGNSA. V was pared by 5 bases and J by 9 bases, with 15 bases between. TCRdb re-called the 5' RACE reads with MiXCR, one entry per CDR3 protein. The table includes hundreds of thousands of distinct CDR3 sequences, around 22% detected once. Comment on this clonotype: The antigen is unknown.

The V and J genes are TRBV7-2 and TRBJ2-3; D is perhaps TRBD2 (5 bases). The sequencing input was PBMCs or a T cell subset sorted from them (not recorded which). The sequence came from an adult woman who had mild COVID-19 (a few samples of this study predate the infection). Cell type and time point are not known. The CDR3 region has the DNA TGTGCCAGCAGCCCGCCTAGCAGTGAGACGCAGTATTTT. Protein sequence: CASSPPSSETQYF.